This note documents a single T cell receptor beta chain sequence. The antigen is unknown. This sample was taken from a study of shared clonotypes between healthy human individuals. Study summary: Each donor contributed plates that comprised three CD4 naive, three CD4 memory, two CD8 naive and one CD8 memory. Whole-study findings and limits: Larger estimated richness was generally seen in naive subsets than in memory subsets. Non-shared clonotypes had lower generation probabilities than those shared by all four donors. Though the depth was large, rarefaction showed that sorted-subset sequencing was incomplete.

Sequencing used immunoSEQ multiplex PCR; TCRdb keeps in-frame clones, though not all of them. The profile shows approximately 740,000 clones, under 80% of them singletons. The CDR3 length is 15 residues. The junction had 9 bases not matched to a gene; V was cut back by 5 bases and J by 6 bases. Germline lookup yields CDR1 SGHTA and CDR2 FQGNSA. The chain combines TRBV7-2 with TRBJ2-7; TRBD2 matches 11 bases. Sequenced input: memory CD4+ T cells sorted from blood. The subset denotes: CD45RA-negative fraction. This clonotype was sampled from a woman in her 30s in good health. The CDR3 DNA is TGTGCCAGCAGCCTCTCAGCACTAGCGGGAGCCGAGCAGTACTTC. This translates into CASSLSALAGAEQYF.